Listed below are T cell receptor beta chains from one sample, sequenced in a study of cytomegalovirus exposure and HLA in healthy donors. Method: immunoSEQ multiplex PCR; TCRdb's copy keeps in-frame clones and lacks some. The sample yields more than 95,000 clones, 55% to 65% seen once. Sequences were obtained from PBMCs. These TCRs come from a woman aged 40 to 50 in good health and CMV-seropositive. The CDR3 runs from the conserved cysteine through the conserved F or W. The D gene is left open where the match is weak. The size field is filled for only some rows; it gives once, few, many or a size class.

j_gene: TRBJ2-1
d_gene: .
v_gene: TRBV19
abundance: .
CDR3nt: TGTGCCACCAGCTACGGGGTCAGAGAGCAGTTCTTC
CDR3aa: CATSYGVREQFF

j_gene: TRBJ2-5
d_gene: TRBD2
v_gene: TRBV7-6
abundance: .
CDR3nt: TGTGCCAGCAGCTTAGTCTTGGGGGGGGAGACCCAGTACTTC
CDR3aa: CASSLVLGGETQYF

j_gene: TRBJ1-1
d_gene: .
v_gene: TRBV29-1
abundance: .
CDR3nt: TGCAGCGTTGTAGGGGAAAGGACTGAAGCTTTCTTT
CDR3aa: CSVVGERTEAFF

j_gene: TRBJ2-7
d_gene: TRBD2
v_gene: TRBV7-2
abundance: few
CDR3nt: TGTGCCAGCAGCAGTAGGACTAGCGGGATCCGCACCCTCTCGGGCGAGCAGTACTTC
CDR3aa: CASSSRTSGIRTLSGEQYF

j_gene: TRBJ2-1
d_gene: .
v_gene: TRBV25-1
abundance: once
CDR3nt: TGTGCCAGCAGGGTCCCAGGGCCTGGTGAGCAGTTCTTC
CDR3aa: CASRVPGPGEQFF

j_gene: TRBJ1-6
d_gene: .
v_gene: TRBV6-1
abundance: .
CDR3nt: TGTGCCAGCAGTGCCCAGGGCTATAATTCACCCCTCCACTTT
CDR3aa: CASSAQGYNSPLHF

j_gene: TRBJ2-1
d_gene: TRBD2
v_gene: TRBV2
abundance: .
CDR3nt: TGTGCCAGCAGTAATGGACTAGCGGGAAGAAATGAGCAGTTCTTC
CDR3aa: CASSNGLAGRNEQFF

j_gene: TRBJ2-2
d_gene: .
v_gene: TRBV2
abundance: .
CDR3nt: TGTGCCAGTCTGGGGGGAAACACCGGGGAGCTGTTTTTT
CDR3aa: CASLGGNTGELFF

j_gene: TRBJ1-2
d_gene: .
v_gene: TRBV2
abundance: .
CDR3nt: TGTGCCAGCAGTCAAGGGGAGGCTAACTATGGCTACACCTTC
CDR3aa: CASSQGEANYGYTF

j_gene: TRBJ2-2
d_gene: .
v_gene: TRBV5-6
abundance: once
CDR3nt: TGTGCCAGCAGCCCCGCGACTTCCGACGTATTAACACTCGGGGAGCTGTTTTTT
CDR3aa: CASSPATSDVLTLGELFF

j_gene: TRBJ1-4
d_gene: .
v_gene: TRBV19
abundance: .
CDR3nt: TGTGCCACCATAGATGGGAGTCGGTCGTTTTTT
CDR3aa: CATIDGSRSFF

j_gene: TRBJ2-2
d_gene: TRBD1
v_gene: TRBV11-2
abundance: few
CDR3nt: TGTGCCAGCAGCTCCCGGACAGGGAGATCCACCGGGGAGCTGTTTTTT
CDR3aa: CASSSRTGRSTGELFF

j_gene: TRBJ2-1
d_gene: TRBD2
v_gene: TRBV5-1
abundance: .
CDR3nt: TGCGCCAGCAGCTTGATAGCGGGAGTGAACTACAATGAGCAGTTCTTC
CDR3aa: CASSLIAGVNYNEQFF

j_gene: TRBJ1-1
d_gene: .
v_gene: TRBV4-2
abundance: once
CDR3nt: TGTGCCAGCAGCCAATATAACACTGAAGCTTTCTTT
CDR3aa: CASSQYNTEAFF

j_gene: TRBJ2-3
d_gene: TRBD2
v_gene: TRBV7-6
abundance: .
CDR3nt: TGTGCCAGCAGCTCACTAGCGTCTAGCACAGATACGCAGTATTTT
CDR3aa: CASSSLASSTDTQYF

j_gene: TRBJ2-7
d_gene: .
v_gene: TRBV19
abundance: few
CDR3nt: TGTGCCAGTAAATATGCGGGCTACGAGCAGTACTTC
CDR3aa: CASKYAGYEQYF

j_gene: TRBJ1-2
d_gene: TRBD1
v_gene: TRBV5-4
abundance: once
CDR3nt: TGTGCCAGCAGCTTGGCGGGGACAGCCTATGGCTACACCTTC
CDR3aa: CASSLAGTAYGYTF

j_gene: TRBJ2-1
d_gene: .
v_gene: TRBV6-1
abundance: .
CDR3nt: TGTGCCAGCAGTGAACTTGCGGCCAGCTCCTACAATGAGCAGTTCTTC
CDR3aa: CASSELAASSYNEQFF

j_gene: TRBJ2-7
d_gene: TRBD2
v_gene: TRBV5-6
abundance: .
CDR3nt: TGTGCCAGCAGCCTGGGGAGACTAGCGGGTTCGGGCGAGCAGTACTTC
CDR3aa: CASSLGRLAGSGEQYF

j_gene: TRBJ2-2
d_gene: .
v_gene: TRBV19
abundance: .
CDR3nt: TGTGCCAGTAGTGCCCAACCTAGTACGAACACCGGGGAGCTGTTTTTT
CDR3aa: CASSAQPSTNTGELFF

j_gene: TRBJ1-3
d_gene: .
v_gene: TRBV27
abundance: .
CDR3nt: TGTGCCAGCAGTCTTATGGCAGGGTGGGCGCCTGGAAACACCATATATTTT
CDR3aa: CASSLMAGWAPGNTIYF

j_gene: TRBJ2-2
d_gene: TRBD2
v_gene: TRBV28
abundance: .
CDR3nt: TGTGCCAGCCTAGCGGGAGGGCCAATCGACACCGGGGAGCTGTTTTTT
CDR3aa: CASLAGGPIDTGELFF

j_gene: TRBJ2-7
d_gene: TRBD2
v_gene: TRBV7-9
abundance: few
CDR3nt: TGTGCCAGCAGCTGGACTAGCCCTTCCACCTTATACTCCTACGAGCAGTACTTC
CDR3aa: CASSWTSPSTLYSYEQYF

j_gene: TRBJ2-3
d_gene: TRBD2
v_gene: TRBV5-8
abundance: .
CDR3nt: TGTGCCAGCAGCTTGGCGCCTAGCGGGAGTGCAGATACGCAGTATTTT
CDR3aa: CASSLAPSGSADTQYF

j_gene: TRBJ2-1
d_gene: TRBD2
v_gene: TRBV19
abundance: .
CDR3nt: TGTGCCAGTAGAACAGGACTAGCGGGAGTTAATGAGCAGTTCTTC
CDR3aa: CASRTGLAGVNEQFF

j_gene: TRBJ2-1
d_gene: .
v_gene: TRBV27
abundance: .
CDR3nt: TGTGCCAGCAGTCCCCTAAAGGGAGTGAGCACCTACAATGAGCAGTTCTTC
CDR3aa: CASSPLKGVSTYNEQFF

j_gene: TRBJ2-2
d_gene: .
v_gene: TRBV7-3
abundance: once
CDR3nt: TGTGCCAGCAGTAGAGGGCAGGTGAACACCGGGGAGCTGTTTTTT
CDR3aa: CASSRGQVNTGELFF

j_gene: TRBJ1-5
d_gene: TRBD1
v_gene: TRBV2
abundance: .
CDR3nt: TGTGCCAGCAGTGAAAGGGGACAGGGAACGGGCAATCAGCCCCAGCATTTT
CDR3aa: CASSERGQGTGNQPQHF

j_gene: TRBJ2-3
d_gene: .
v_gene: TRBV4-3
abundance: few
CDR3nt: TGCGCCAGCAGCCAAACGCCAGCTAGGCTAAAACCTAGCACAGATACGCAGTATTTT
CDR3aa: CASSQTPARLKPSTDTQYF

j_gene: TRBJ2-2
d_gene: .
v_gene: TRBV7-3
abundance: .
CDR3nt: TGTGCCAGCAGCAAGACTGTCACCGGGGAGCTGTTTTTT
CDR3aa: CASSKTVTGELFF

j_gene: TRBJ1-1
d_gene: .
v_gene: TRBV7-2
abundance: .
CDR3nt: TGTGCCAGCAGCATATTGACAGAGCTTTTCTTT
CDR3aa: CASSILTELFF

j_gene: TRBJ2-5
d_gene: .
v_gene: TRBV28
abundance: .
CDR3nt: TGTGCCAGCAGAACCCCGGAGAGAGAGACCCAGTACTTC
CDR3aa: CASRTPERETQYF

j_gene: TRBJ1-3
d_gene: TRBD1
v_gene: TRBV5-1
abundance: .
CDR3nt: TGCGCCAGCAGCCCGGTAGACAGGGCGTCAGGAAACACCATATATTTT
CDR3aa: CASSPVDRASGNTIYF

j_gene: TRBJ2-5
d_gene: TRBD2
v_gene: TRBV9
abundance: few
CDR3nt: TGTGCCAGCAGCGTATTCTCCCTCAAGGGACTAGTGGGGCCAGAGACCCAGTACTTC
CDR3aa: CASSVFSLKGLVGPETQYF

j_gene: TRBJ2-1
d_gene: TRBD2
v_gene: TRBV9
abundance: few
CDR3nt: TGTGCCAGCAGCGTAGCGTACGGAAGCGGGGACGCCCCGGGCAATGAGCAGTTCTTC
CDR3aa: CASSVAYGSGDAPGNEQFF

j_gene: TRBJ2-7
d_gene: TRBD1
v_gene: TRBV5-1
abundance: .
CDR3nt: TGCGCCAGCAGCTTGGGAGGTGGGACAGACCTCTACGAGCAGTACTTC
CDR3aa: CASSLGGGTDLYEQYF

j_gene: TRBJ1-1
d_gene: .
v_gene: TRBV6-5
abundance: .
CDR3nt: TGTGCCAGCAGTTACATCAGGGACACTGAAGCTTTCTTT
CDR3aa: CASSYIRDTEAFF

j_gene: TRBJ2-1
d_gene: TRBD2
v_gene: TRBV5-4
abundance: .
CDR3nt: TGTGCCAGCAGCCTACAACTAGCGTCCAATGAGCAGTTCTTC
CDR3aa: CASSLQLASNEQFF

j_gene: TRBJ1-6
d_gene: TRBD1
v_gene: TRBV6-5
abundance: .
CDR3nt: TGTGCCAGCAGTAACGGCAGGGGGGATTCACCCCTCCACTTT
CDR3aa: CASSNGRGDSPLHF

j_gene: TRBJ1-4
d_gene: TRBD1
v_gene: TRBV5-1
abundance: .
CDR3nt: TGCGCCAGCACCCCAGGACAGGGGAATGAAAAACTGTTTTTT
CDR3aa: CASTPGQGNEKLFF

j_gene: TRBJ2-7
d_gene: TRBD2
v_gene: TRBV10-3
abundance: .
CDR3nt: TGTGCCATCAGTGAGTCAAGACTAGCGGGAGGGATCGGAGGTTTAAGCTCCTACGAGCAGTACTTC
CDR3aa: CAISESRLAGGIGGLSSYEQYF

j_gene: TRBJ2-1
d_gene: .
v_gene: TRBV27
abundance: .
CDR3nt: TGTGCCAGCAGAGCGACAGGGGACTACGGGCAGTTCTTC
CDR3aa: CASRATGDYGQFF

j_gene: TRBJ2-7
d_gene: TRBD2
v_gene: TRBV7-2
abundance: few
CDR3nt: TGTGCCAGCAGTCGTCAGACTAGCGGGAGCTCCTACGAGCAGTACTTC
CDR3aa: CASSRQTSGSSYEQYF

j_gene: TRBJ2-4
d_gene: .
v_gene: TRBV11-2
abundance: .
CDR3nt: TGTGCCAGCAGCTTAGAAGGGACCTGGGAGACTAGGACCGTTATAAACATTCAGTACTTC
CDR3aa: CASSLEGTWETRTVINIQYF

j_gene: TRBJ2-1
d_gene: TRBD2
v_gene: TRBV27
abundance: few
CDR3nt: TGTGCCAGCAGTCCCCCTATCATGTCCGGGACTAGCGGGAGGGAATCCTACAATGAGCAGTTCTTC
CDR3aa: CASSPPIMSGTSGRESYNEQFF